This T cell receptor beta chain stems from a study of OX40 agonist ivuxolimab in advanced cancers. For the wider study: The costimulatory receptor OX40 (CD134) was targeted by ivuxolimab, a fully human IgG2 agonistic monoclonal antibody. Intravenous ivuxolimab was administered to patients every 2 weeks at six dose levels: 0.01, 0.1, 0.3, 1.5, 3 and 10 mg/kg. Of the 50 or so patients in dose escalation, about 20 had hepatocellular carcinoma, roughly 15 had melanoma, 9 had renal cell carcinoma and 9 had head and neck cancer. A male proportion of under 85% and a mean age of approximately 55 years, ranging from roughly 20 to 80, were recorded for the dose-escalation cohort. Prior anti-PD-1, anti-PD-L1 or anti-CTLA-4 therapy was permitted, and approximately 40% of dose-escalation patients had received checkpoint inhibitors. Partial responses were achieved by three dose-escalation patients, of whom one had hepatocellular carcinoma and two had cutaneous melanoma. The point of sequencing TCRbeta in the periphery was to test whether ivuxolimab changed TCR sequence diversity and drove clonal T-cell expansion. The paper describes the monotherapy dose-escalation part (N = 52 patients) of the phase I trial of ivuxolimab. What the authors observed across the whole study: Which antigens the clonally expanded peripheral T cells were specific for was not determined. After ivuxolimab, more expanded clones were found on average in CD8+ T cells than in CD4+ T cells. Partial responders in the 0.1-3.0 mg/kg groups had among the lowest normalized peripheral clonal expansion, especially among CD8+ T cells. Low levels of normalized T-cell clonal expansion were also seen in some nonresponding patients. At doses from 0.1 to 3.0 mg/kg, clonal expansion was seen in both CD4+ and CD8+ blood T cells between baseline and week 6.

Genomic DNA was extracted from sorted cells for sequencing of the TCRbeta CDR3 region. The immunoSEQ Assay was used for sequencing of TCRbeta CDR3 regions. The table comes from immuneACCESS by way of TCRdb, which keeps in-frame sequences with V and J called. Part of the clones is missing from these tables; in studies checked, under half for an unresolved V gene and the rest for unknown reasons. The sample data list 65,000 to 75,000 clones, and approximately 89% of these were observed just once. The ten biggest clones cover around 1.1% of the sample. Patients with autoimmune disease history or receiving systemic immunosuppression were excluded from the trial. In every dose cohort, peripheral blood was drawn for TCR sequencing at baseline, cycle 4 day 1, and cycle 7 day 1. The samples were drawn from a first-in-human, open-label, multicenter phase I dose-escalation trial of ivuxolimab. The trial enrolled adults with locally advanced or metastatic head and neck squamous cell, hepatocellular, melanoma or renal cell carcinoma. Before TCR sequencing, CD4+ T cells and CD8+ T cells were sorted from peripheral blood as separate populations.

Concerning this clone itself: No cognate antigen has been identified for it. Nothing much larger sits one base from this clone, and base qualities are not available.

From the germline V gene, CDR1 is ENHRY and CDR2 is SYGVKD. V loses 3 bases, J loses 5 bases, and the germline ends lie 19 bases apart. The CDR3, cysteine through phenylalanine, is 16 amino acids long. Only the CDR3 DNA stays, 48 bases, in frame from base 1. The chain uses TRBV10-3 and TRBJ2-5, and perhaps TRBD2 as D gene, on 7 matching bases. The sample in question was CD4+ or CD8+ T cells sorted from blood, obtained in a trial of the OX40 agonist ivuxolimab. This clonotype was obtained from an adult with an advanced solid tumor such as melanoma, head and neck, liver or kidney cancer. The nucleotide sequence reads as follows: TGTGCCATCAGTGACCCCCAGAGGGGGGGCCTGGAGACCCAGTACTTC. Translated, it reads CAISDPQRGGLETQYF.